This passage covers 20 T cell receptor beta chains from one sample sequenced in a study of shared clonotypes between healthy human individuals. The assay was immunoSEQ multiplex PCR, and TCRdb's table has in-frame clones only and misses some. Among nearly 600,000 clones listed, 95% to 96% were seen once. Cells designated naive CD8 were CD45RO-negative and were positively selected for CCR7, with terminally differentiated effector memory CD45RA+ cells excluded. The sequenced sample was naive CD8+ T cells sorted from blood. The receptors shown here come from a woman in her 30s in good health.

V and J are TRBV30 and TRBJ2-3, with TRBD2 identical over 11 bases. With V trimmed by 6 bases and J by 4 bases, 3 bases remained unmatched. This CDR3 has 13 residues. Germline CDR1 reads GTSNPN; CDR2 reads SVGIG (reference sequence). CDR3 sequence reads: CACIAGGPDTQYF. The CDR3 bases are TGTGCCTGTATAGCGGGAGGGCCAGATACGCAGTATTTT.

This rearrangement joins TRBV10-2 to TRBJ2-5; no definite D call. CDR3 length: 13 residues. Germline-derived CDR1 and CDR2 are WSHSY and SAAADI. Between the trimmed V and J ends, which lost 7 bases and 3 bases, there was a span of 12 bases. The CDR3 DNA sequence: TGCGCCAGCATGGCAGAGATTAAAGAGACCCAGTACTTC. Protein: CASMAEIKETQYF.

Points on this clone: Distinct nucleotide sequences in the sample also encode this CDR3. The J gene is TRBJ2-1, the V gene TRBV4-1; D is uncertain. This CDR3 spans 12 amino acids. Germline CDR1 MGHRA, CDR2 YSYEKL. V dropped 1 base and J dropped 5 bases, with 3 bases sitting between them. The CDR3 loop is CASSQVNNEQFF. CDR3 coding DNA: TGCGCCAGCAGCCAAGTGAACAATGAGCAGTTCTTC.

This clone has just one count. The chain employs TRBV27 and TRBJ2-7; 7 positions match TRBD2. Germline V gene data show CDR1 as MNHEY and CDR2 as SMNVEV (reference sequence). V shed 6 bases, J shed 5 bases, and the junction held 10 bases outside the gene matches. This CDR3 is built from 14 residues. The CDR3 loop reads CASRLLRESHEQYF. CDR3 nucleotides: TGTGCCAGCAGACTTTTGCGGGAGTCCCACGAGCAGTACTTC.

The count of this clone is one. This chain uses TRBV5-1 with TRBJ1-2; TRBD1 agrees at 9 bases. CDR1 is SGHRS, CDR2 YFSETQ, per germline. The CDR3 extends over 16 amino acids. After removal of 4 bases from V and 4 bases from J, the junction contained 11 bases not matched to a gene. Here the CDR3 DNA reads TGCGCCAGCAGCGGGTCGGGACAGGGCCCTGGCTATGGCTACACCTTC. Encoded protein: CASSGSGQGPGYGYTF.

This clone was observed a few times. This sequence joins TRBV18 and TRBJ1-5; D unclear. The length of the CDR3 is 14 residues. The V end lost 1 base, the J end lost 3 bases, and 7 bases lay between the germline ends. Germline V gene data show CDR1 as KGHSH and CDR2 as LQKENI. CDR3 DNA sequence: TGTGCCAGCTCACCACAGGGTCTCAATCAGCCCCAGCATTTT. It codes for CASSPQGLNQPQHF.

This clone was found once. This sequence joins TRBV25-1 and TRBJ2-5; the D is unclear. CDR1 MGHDK and CDR2 SYGVNS come from the germline V gene. This CDR3 is 13 amino acids long. V shed 4 bases and J shed 1 base, with 7 bases lying between them. The CDR3 nucleotides are TGTGCCAGCAGTGCCGTCATCCAAGAGACCCAGTACTTC. Amino acid sequence: CASSAVIQETQYF.

The chain uses TRBV28 and TRBJ2-7; maybe TRBD2 (5 bases). The CDR3 runs 14 residues. Deletions cut 7 bases from V and 0 bases from J, with 13 bases between. Germline CDR1 reads MDHEN; CDR2 reads SYDVKM. CDR3 loop: CASTPSGSSYEQYF. The CDR3 DNA is TGTGCCAGCACCCCAAGCGGCAGCTCCTACGAGCAGTACTTC.

Worth noting for this clone: The sample carries other DNA sequences with the same CDR3. The rearrangement uses TRBV25-1 and TRBJ2-7; 7 positions agree with TRBD2. V lost 4 bases and J lost 6; bases outside the gene matches: 0. This CDR3 has 11 residues. The germline V gene has CDR1 MGHDK and CDR2 SYGVNS. Here the CDR3 DNA reads TGTGCCAGCAGTGGGGGGGGCGAGCAGTACTTC. It specifies CASSGGGEQYF.

This clone was found once. The V and J genes are TRBV5-1 and TRBJ2-5, with 10 bases matching TRBD1. V gave up 2 bases and J gave up 5 bases; unmatched junction bases: 6. CDR3 size: 15 residues. Germline values: CDR1 SGHRS, CDR2 YFSETQ. The CDR3 DNA is TGCGCCAGCAGCTTAGACAGGGGGCAGTGGGAGACCCAGTACTTC. Amino acids: CASSLDRGQWETQYF.

This sequence joins TRBV7-9 and TRBJ1-1; the D is unclear. The CDR3 covers 15 residues. CDR1 and CDR2 from the germline V gene are SEHNR and FQNEAQ (reference sequence). V lost 4 bases to trimming and J lost 1 base, with 13 bases between them. CDR3 in amino acids: CASSSKRLPNTEAFF. In nucleotides, the CDR3 is TGTGCCAGCAGCTCAAAGAGACTGCCGAACACTGAAGCTTTCTTT.

The chain carries TRBV29-1 and TRBJ2-6; D not resolved. Deletions cut 1 base from V and 0 bases from J, with 10 bases between. Per germline, CDR1 SQVTM and CDR2 ANQGSEA. CDR3 length equals 16 residues. The CDR3 sequence: CSVEVWESSGANVLTF. As DNA, the CDR3 is TGCAGCGTTGAAGTCTGGGAAAGCTCTGGGGCCAACGTCCTGACTTTC. Variable domain in full (rest from reference TRBV29-1 and TRBJ2-6): SAVISQKPSRDICQRGTSLTIQCQVDSQVTMMFWYRQQPGQSLTLIATANQGSEATYESGFVIDKFPISRPNLTFSTLTVSNMSPEDSSIYLCSVEVWESSGANVLTFGAGSRLTVL.

V and J are TRBV11-2 and TRBJ2-1; D not certain. Germline CDR1 reads SGHAT; CDR2 reads FQNNGV. V gave up 5 bases and J gave up 5 bases, with 19 bases separating them. The CDR3 extends over 16 amino acids. The CDR3 sequence: CASSDFVGMFDNEQFF. Here the CDR3 DNA reads TGTGCCAGCAGCGACTTCGTGGGAATGTTTGACAATGAGCAGTTCTTC. The full variable domain, rest sourced from reference TRBV11-2 and TRBJ2-1, is EAGVAQSPRYKIIEKRQSVAFWCNPISGHATLYWYQQILGQGPKLLIQFQNNGVVDDSQLPKDRFSAERLKGVDSTLKIQPAKLEDSAVYLCASSDFVGMFDNEQFFGPGTRLTVL.

This chain joins TRBV27 and TRBJ1-1; possible D gene TRBD1, 5 bases. V lost 4 bases to trimming and J lost 0 bases, with 33 bases between them. Germline CDR1 MNHEY, CDR2 SMNVEV (reference sequence). This CDR3 has 22 amino acids. DNA of the CDR3: TGTGCCAGCAGTTCATCTCGTTTCGGGACGATGGCTCTAGTGGATGTGAACACTGAAGCTTTCTTT. Amino acids: CASSSSRFGTMALVDVNTEAFF.

The rearrangement links TRBV29-1 to TRBJ2-1, with unresolved D. Germline CDR1 reads SQVTM; CDR2 reads ANQGSEA. V was cut by 1 base and J by 5 bases, with 9 bases left in between. This CDR3 comprises 13 residues. CDR3 loop: CSVEGQVNNEQFF. CDR3 in DNA: TGCAGCGTTGAAGGGCAGGTCAACAATGAGCAGTTCTTC.

The genes are TRBV6-1 and TRBJ2-7; 7 bases fit TRBD2. The CDR3 is 15 residues long. Germline lookup yields CDR1 MNHNS and CDR2 SASEGT. J lost 0 bases, V lost 6 bases, and 8 bases had no gene match. The CDR3 region is CASRQAGFSSYEQYF. DNA for the CDR3: TGTGCCAGCAGGCAAGCGGGATTTAGCTCCTACGAGCAGTACTTC.

The rearrangement uses TRBV5-6 and TRBJ2-1, with TRBD2 matching over 8 bases. This CDR3 spans 14 amino acids. V gave up 2 bases and J gave up 9 bases; unmatched junction bases: 7. Germline values: CDR1 SGHDT, CDR2 YYEEEE. CDR3 loop: CASSFSGKSGEQFF. CDR3 nucleotides: TGTGCCAGCAGCTTTAGCGGGAAATCGGGTGAGCAGTTCTTC. Complete variable domain (other parts from reference TRBV5-6 and TRBJ2-1): DAGVTQSPTHLIKTRGQQVTLRCSPKSGHDTVSWYQQALGQGPQFIFQYYEEEERQRGNFPDRFSGHQFPNYSSELNVNALLLGDSALYLCASSFSGKSGEQFFGPGTRLTVL.

The rearrangement uses TRBV7-2 and TRBJ1-5, with D uncertain. The germline V gene has CDR1 SGHTA and CDR2 FQGNSA. CDR3 length: 16 amino acids. The V end lost 4 bases, the J end lost 0 bases, and 13 bases lay between the germline ends. As DNA, the CDR3 is TGTGCCAGCAGCTCCCTAGATGATTATAGCAATCAGCCCCAGCATTTT. It codes for CASSSLDDYSNQPQHF.

The chain joins TRBV5-6 to TRBJ2-1; D remains ambiguous. The germline V gene encodes CDR1 SGHDT and CDR2 YYEEEE. This CDR3 region has 15 residues. Trimming removed 0 bases at V and 0 bases at J, with 7 bases between. CDR3 nucleotides: TGTGCCAGCAGCTTGGAAGTGGTCTCCTACAATGAGCAGTTCTTC. Translating it yields CASSLEVVSYNEQFF.

V usage is TRBV19 and J usage is TRBJ2-3; 9 nucleotides match TRBD2. With 3 bases clipped from V and 2 bases from J, the junction kept 3 bases outside the gene matches. CDR1 LNHDA and CDR2 SQIVND come from the germline V gene (reference sequence). The CDR3 length is 15 residues. Here the CDR3 reads CASSMTSGYTDTQYF. Written as DNA, the CDR3 is TGTGCCAGTAGTATGACTAGCGGCTACACAGATACGCAGTATTTT.